The clone carrying this T cell receptor beta chain was detected many times. Its antigen remains unidentified. Unique molecular identifiers were added to individual cDNA molecules. TCRdb re-called the 5' RACE reads with MiXCR, one entry per CDR3 protein. The sample yields 25,000 to 35,000 distinct CDR3 sequences, around 5.9% seen once. This sample is part of a study of early T cells in non-severe SARS-CoV-2 infection. For the study at large: Chains were not paired, and sequencing was done on bulk RNA from unsorted whole blood. Study-wide points: Private and CD4 specificities were missed by VDJdb matching, which favored anti-spike CD8 responses.

This CDR3 has 14 amino acids. Germline V gene lookup returns CDR1 SGHAT and CDR2 FQNNGV. V was cut by 2 bases and J by 0 bases, with 7 bases left in between. This sequence originates from an adult who was a healthcare worker with PCR-confirmed SARS-CoV-2 infection or an uninfected control (not recorded which). Sequencing was carried out using whole blood. This chain uses TRBV11-2 with TRBJ1-1; no reliable D call. CDR3 sequence reads: CASSLFSMNTEAFF. In DNA form, the CDR3 reads TGTGCCAGCAGCTTATTTAGTATGAACACTGAAGCTTTCTTT.